The table lists the clone carrying this TCR beta chain with many counts. The germline V gene encodes CDR1 SGHRS and CDR2 YFSETQ. This CDR3 is 14 amino acids long. V gave up 3 bases and J gave up 1 base, with 10 bases separating them. From the RACE reads, TCRdb called clonotypes with MiXCR, one entry per CDR3 protein. The sample lists about 55,000 distinct CDR3 sequences; less than 10% were seen once. Documented time point: patch test 2, 6 weeks after DPC sensitization. Treatment specified: therapeutic diphenylcyclopropenone sensitization with weekly scalp DPC. Each patch-test visit's blood sample preceded patch application. The entry originates in a study of human T cells and chemical hapten exposure.

The sample was whole blood, taken in connection with sensitization to the hapten diphenylcyclopropenone (DPC). The chain combines TRBV5-1 with TRBJ1-1; the D is unclear. The origin of this receptor is a woman between 50 and 59 years old with alopecia areata. Some clones in this sample may be carry-over from other donors' samples. The CDR3 DNA reads TGCGCCAGCAGCTCAAGTCCTGGGAACACTGAAGCTTTCTTT. It codes for CASSSSPGNTEAFF.